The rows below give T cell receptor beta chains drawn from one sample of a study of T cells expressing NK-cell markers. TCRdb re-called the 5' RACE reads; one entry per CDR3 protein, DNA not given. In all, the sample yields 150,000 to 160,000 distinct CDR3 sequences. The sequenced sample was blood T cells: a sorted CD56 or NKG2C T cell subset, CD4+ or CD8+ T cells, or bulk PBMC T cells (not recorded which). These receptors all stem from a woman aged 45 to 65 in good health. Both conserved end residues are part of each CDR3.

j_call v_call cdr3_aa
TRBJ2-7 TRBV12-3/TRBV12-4 CASSAHRDRVIF
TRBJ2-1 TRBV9 CASSRQGTGADEQFF
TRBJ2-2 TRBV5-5 CASSFLDTGELFF
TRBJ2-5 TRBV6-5 CASSDPDLYQETQYF
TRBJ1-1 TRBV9 CASSGQEGDTEAFF
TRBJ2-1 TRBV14 CASSQDLWGTLNEQFF
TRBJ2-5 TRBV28 CASTLGPGGNQETQYF
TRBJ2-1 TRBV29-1 CSGDPGGPYNEQFF
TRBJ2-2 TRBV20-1 CSARARGRNTGELFF
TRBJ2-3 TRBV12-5 CASGLPGQPDTQYF
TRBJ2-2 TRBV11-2 CASSNQDPDTGELFF
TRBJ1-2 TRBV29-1 CSVESPTGYYGYTF
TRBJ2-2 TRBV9 CASSLPQREGTGELFF
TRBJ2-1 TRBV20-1 CSARPGAGSFEQFF
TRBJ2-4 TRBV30 CAWSLTGDQYF
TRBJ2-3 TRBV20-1 CSARPKAWEYTDTQYF